The table lists the clone carrying this T cell receptor beta chain with a few counts. The data originate from a study of read filtering for tumor transcriptome and immune sequencing. The CDR3 totals 16 residues. Trimming shortened V by 0 bases and J by 0 bases, and 10 bases separated the two germline ends. Germline V lookup: CDR1 MNHNY, CDR2 SVGAGI (reference sequence). The library was built from 400 to 500 ng RNA with molecular barcoded adaptors for alpha/delta and beta/gamma chains. Via MiXCR, TCRdb re-called the reads, giving one row per CDR3 protein. The profile shows about 130,000 distinct CDR3 sequences, 10% to 15% of them singletons.

The sequence was obtained from a donor aged 40 or over with multiple myeloma. The sample was a population of CD138-negative cells sorted from bone marrow. This chain uses TRBV6-6 with TRBJ2-3; D not certain. The CDR3 nucleotides read TGTGCCAGCAGTTACTCGCCAACCCCTAGCACAGATACGCAGTATTTT. Its translation: CASSYSPTPSTDTQYF.